This T cell receptor beta chain was documented in a study of T cells in Graves' hyperthyroidism and ophthalmopathy. Study conclusions and caveats: With a median lead of 6.5 months before onset, the model predicted ophthalmopathy.

Trimming removed 3 bases from V and 3 bases from J, with 9 bases in between. This CDR3 has 14 amino acids. Germline values: CDR1 MDHEN, CDR2 SYDVKM. Remarks on this clonotype: Its matching antigen is unknown.

RNA transcripts yielded amplified TCR beta CDR3 regions. When the TCR CDR3 underwent first-round RT-PCR, the HTBI primer set was used. TCRdb passed the multiplex PCR reads through MiXCR, listing each CDR3 protein once. The table records a few hundred thousand distinct CDR3 sequences, 15% to 18% of them present only once. The receptor was derived from a woman under 30 with Graves' hyperthyroidism that later progressed to Graves' ophthalmopathy. This chain connects TRBV28 to TRBJ1-5; D uncertain. The specimen sequenced was blood. The CDR3 DNA reads TGTGCCAGCAGTTTGGTACAAAACAATCAGCCCCAGCATTTT. This encodes CASSLVQNNQPQHF.